This T cell receptor beta chain was retrieved from a study of vaccination effects on CD4 cells after COVID-19. The overall study: Sampling occurred a median 72 days post second dose, range 14 to 241. Wells of more than 1.5 million PBMC each were grown with around 10 IU/ml IL-2 and around 10 ug/ml peptides. Regarding the study as a whole: There was marked clonal contraction among infection- and vaccine-induced clones late after vaccination.

Clones were sequenced by immunoSEQ multiplex PCR, and TCRdb holds only the in-frame ones, with some missing. The data contain 8,000 to 10,000 clones, around 74% of them singletons. Cells that had been cultured for approximately ten days were the source of isolated CD4+ T cells. Two-dose BNT162b2 or mRNA-1273 vaccination was given to participants. This clone was observed a handful of times. What it binds is not known. Germline values: CDR1 SGHAT, CDR2 FQNNGV. The CDR3 is 13 residues long. The V end was cut by 1 base, the J end by 1 base, with 4 bases between. The J gene is TRBJ1-1, the V gene TRBV11-2; D gene ambiguous. Sequencing was performed on CD4+ T cells from PBMCs cultured without peptide, taken after COVID-19 vaccination. This TCR was sampled from a human donor who received a COVID-19 vaccine. The CDR3 nucleotides read TGTGCCAGCAGCTTAGCGGGGAACACTGAAGCTTTCTTT. This translates into CASSLAGNTEAFF.